This is a list of T cell receptor beta chains from one sample in a study of blood T cell repertoires in COVID-19. The table came from immunoSEQ multiplex PCR; TCRdb's copy has only in-frame clones and leaves some out. The sample consists of about 160,000 clones, 80% to 90% of them appearing once. The source material was PBMCs or T cells enriched from blood (not recorded which). The receptors derive from a woman aged 45-60 years who had recovered from COVID-19. Each CDR3 is given with its conserved first and last residue. D genes are given only for firm matches. Some rows have no size entry. The others give once, few or many, or a class for an expanded clone.

D gene: TRBD1; clone size: -; J gene: TRBJ1-4; V gene: TRBV28; CDR3 DNA: TGTGCCAGCAGTTTCGGGGGGACAGGGACTGAAAAACTGTTTTTT; CDR3 protein: CASSFGGTGTEKLFF
D gene: TRBD2; clone size: few; J gene: TRBJ2-7; V gene: TRBV7-9; CDR3 DNA: TGTGCCAGCAGCTTAGGCGGGAGGGCGTACGAGCAGTACTTC; CDR3 protein: CASSLGGRAYEQYF
D gene: TRBD2; clone size: -; J gene: TRBJ2-5; V gene: TRBV7-9; CDR3 DNA: TGTGCCAGCAGCCTTAGCGGGAGAGGGAAAGAGACCCAGTACTTC; CDR3 protein: CASSLSGRGKETQYF
D gene: -; clone size: -; J gene: TRBJ2-1; V gene: TRBV7-3; CDR3 DNA: TGTGCCAGCAGCTTATGGGTCTCGCGGGCTAGCATTGACAATGAGCAGTTCTTC; CDR3 protein: CASSLWVSRASIDNEQFF
D gene: -; clone size: -; J gene: TRBJ2-2; V gene: TRBV5-6; CDR3 DNA: TGTGCCAGCAGCGCCGGCGCTAGAAACACCGGGGAGCTGTTTTTT; CDR3 protein: CASSAGARNTGELFF
D gene: TRBD1; clone size: -; J gene: TRBJ1-5; V gene: TRBV12-3/TRBV12-4; CDR3 DNA: TGTGCCAGCAGTTTTGGACAGGTTCTGCCCCAGCATTTT; CDR3 protein: CASSFGQVLPQHF
D gene: TRBD1; clone size: -; J gene: TRBJ1-5; V gene: TRBV6-6; CDR3 DNA: TGTGCCAGCAGCGACAGGGACAGCAATCAGCCCCAGCATTTT; CDR3 protein: CASSDRDSNQPQHF
D gene: TRBD1; clone size: -; J gene: TRBJ2-5; V gene: TRBV25-1; CDR3 DNA: TGTGCCAGCAGTCGTCCCGGGACAGGGGAAGAGACCCAGTACTTC; CDR3 protein: CASSRPGTGEETQYF
D gene: -; clone size: few; J gene: TRBJ1-1; V gene: TRBV11-3; CDR3 DNA: TGTGCCAGCAGCTTAGCTAGGTCCCCACCAGCTTTCTTT; CDR3 protein: CASSLARSPPAFF
D gene: -; clone size: -; J gene: TRBJ1-5; V gene: TRBV12-3/TRBV12-4; CDR3 DNA: TGTGCCAGCAGTCCCCGGGGGGATCAGCCCCAGCATTTT; CDR3 protein: CASSPRGDQPQHF
D gene: -; clone size: -; J gene: TRBJ1-1; V gene: TRBV7-2; CDR3 DNA: TGTGCCAGCAGTCCCCCACGTTTGGGTGGCGGCACTGAAGCTTTCTTT; CDR3 protein: CASSPPRLGGGTEAFF
D gene: TRBD1; clone size: -; J gene: TRBJ1-1; V gene: TRBV12-3/TRBV12-4; CDR3 DNA: TGTGCCAGCAGTTGGACAGGGAACACTGAAGCTTTCTTT; CDR3 protein: CASSWTGNTEAFF
D gene: -; clone size: -; J gene: TRBJ2-3; V gene: TRBV6-6; CDR3 DNA: TGTGCCAGCAGACAAGCGGGAGATACGCAGTATTTT; CDR3 protein: CASRQAGDTQYF
D gene: -; clone size: -; J gene: TRBJ2-5; V gene: TRBV18; CDR3 DNA: TGTGCCAGCTCACCGAGGGTCCAAGAGACCCAGTACTTC; CDR3 protein: CASSPRVQETQYF
D gene: -; clone size: few; J gene: TRBJ2-7; V gene: TRBV7-2; CDR3 DNA: TGTGCCAGCAGCACAGGACAGACCTACGAGCAGTACTTC; CDR3 protein: CASSTGQTYEQYF
D gene: TRBD1; clone size: once; J gene: TRBJ2-3; V gene: TRBV6-5; CDR3 DNA: TGTGCCAGCAGTTTGACCGGAGCAGGGGGTACGCAGTATTTT; CDR3 protein: CASSLTGAGGTQYF
D gene: -; clone size: -; J gene: TRBJ2-1; V gene: TRBV5-4; CDR3 DNA: TGTGCCAGCAGCGGTCGGAATGAGCAGTTCTTC; CDR3 protein: CASSGRNEQFF
D gene: -; clone size: -; J gene: TRBJ2-3; V gene: TRBV9; CDR3 DNA: TGTGCCAGCAGCTCTAACAACAGGGCAGATACGCAGTATTTT; CDR3 protein: CASSSNNRADTQYF
D gene: TRBD1; clone size: -; J gene: TRBJ1-2; V gene: TRBV2; CDR3 DNA: TGTGCCAGCACTGTTCGGGATCGGACAGGGGGCGACTATGGCTACACCTTC; CDR3 protein: CASTVRDRTGGDYGYTF
D gene: TRBD1; clone size: -; J gene: TRBJ2-7; V gene: TRBV6-2/TRBV6-3; CDR3 DNA: TGTGCCAGCAGCCCTGACAGGGGAGTAGAGAACGAGCAGTACTTC; CDR3 protein: CASSPDRGVENEQYF
D gene: -; clone size: -; J gene: TRBJ1-3; V gene: TRBV12-3/TRBV12-4; CDR3 DNA: TGTGCCAGCAGCCCAACCGGAGTCGCCATATATTTT; CDR3 protein: CASSPTGVAIYF
D gene: TRBD1; clone size: -; J gene: TRBJ2-1; V gene: TRBV5-1; CDR3 DNA: TGCGCCACCGCGACAGGGAGCTACAATGAGCAGTTCTTC; CDR3 protein: CATATGSYNEQFF
D gene: -; clone size: -; J gene: TRBJ1-2; V gene: TRBV6-5; CDR3 DNA: TGTGCCAGCAGTAGAGGACGGACAGCCTATGGCTACACCTTC; CDR3 protein: CASSRGRTAYGYTF
D gene: TRBD1; clone size: -; J gene: TRBJ2-2; V gene: TRBV7-8; CDR3 DNA: TGTGCCAGCAGCCTTTGGACAGGGGCGGGCGGGGAGCTGTTTTTT; CDR3 protein: CASSLWTGAGGELFF
D gene: TRBD1; clone size: -; J gene: TRBJ1-5; V gene: TRBV24-1; CDR3 DNA: TGTGCCACCGGTGGGGGAACGACAGGGGGAGGCAATCAGCCCCAGCATTTT; CDR3 protein: CATGGGTTGGGNQPQHF
D gene: TRBD2; clone size: -; J gene: TRBJ2-1; V gene: TRBV19; CDR3 DNA: TGTGCCAGTAGTATGGGGACTAGCGGGATAAGACCCAATGAGCAGTTCTTC; CDR3 protein: CASSMGTSGIRPNEQFF
D gene: TRBD2; clone size: -; J gene: TRBJ2-1; V gene: TRBV11-2; CDR3 DNA: TGTGCCAGCAGCCCAGCGGGACTAGCGGGAGTAATTAATGAGCAGTTCTTC; CDR3 protein: CASSPAGLAGVINEQFF
D gene: -; clone size: -; J gene: TRBJ1-1; V gene: TRBV18; CDR3 DNA: TGTGCCAGCTCACCACTGGGGGGGGACGTCACTGAAGCTTTCTTT; CDR3 protein: CASSPLGGDVTEAFF
D gene: -; clone size: -; J gene: TRBJ1-5; V gene: TRBV28; CDR3 DNA: TGTGCCAGCACCCCTGCGGAGAGTAGCAATCAGCCCCAGCATTTT; CDR3 protein: CASTPAESSNQPQHF
D gene: -; clone size: once; J gene: TRBJ1-4; V gene: TRBV18; CDR3 DNA: TGTGCCAGCTCACCACCGGTAGCTATGGGTAAAAAACTGTTTTTT; CDR3 protein: CASSPPVAMGKKLFF
D gene: -; clone size: -; J gene: TRBJ1-2; V gene: TRBV5-1; CDR3 DNA: TGCGCCAGCAGCCCGGGAACCGGCCTCCACCAAAGCTATGGCTACACCTTC; CDR3 protein: CASSPGTGLHQSYGYTF
D gene: TRBD1; clone size: -; J gene: TRBJ1-1; V gene: TRBV5-1; CDR3 DNA: TGCGCCAGCGCCCCCGGGGACAGCGCCAGTACTGAAGCTTTCTTT; CDR3 protein: CASAPGDSASTEAFF
D gene: TRBD2; clone size: -; J gene: TRBJ2-3; V gene: TRBV23-1; CDR3 DNA: TGCGCCAGCAGTCGTAGCGGGAGGCCCACAGATACGCAGTATTTT; CDR3 protein: CASSRSGRPTDTQYF